The clone carrying this T cell receptor (beta chain) appeared once. Its matching antigen is unknown. This sample was taken from a study of cytomegalovirus exposure and HLA in healthy donors. Broader study findings: Published work reported that the classifier diagnosed cytomegalovirus status with high specificity and sensitivity. Across donors, sequencing depth was assumed by presence/absence analyses to be roughly uniform.

PCR primers comprised 60 Vbeta and 13 Jbeta primers. The assay was immunoSEQ multiplex PCR, and TCRdb's table has in-frame clones only and misses some. This sample has around 230,000 clones, with about 85% found just once. The CDR3 sequence is 11 residues long. Germline CDR1 and CDR2: LGHNT and FRNRAP. The source of this sequence is a girl aged 2-9 years in good health and CMV-seronegative. The chain links TRBV12-5 to TRBJ2-5; 7 nucleotides align to TRBD1. The J call may be incorrect, as the DNA end agrees better with TRBJ2-7. Sequenced: PBMCs. CDR3 coding DNA: TGTGCTAGTGCAGGGGGCTACGAGCAGTACTTC. As protein: CASAGGYEQYF.